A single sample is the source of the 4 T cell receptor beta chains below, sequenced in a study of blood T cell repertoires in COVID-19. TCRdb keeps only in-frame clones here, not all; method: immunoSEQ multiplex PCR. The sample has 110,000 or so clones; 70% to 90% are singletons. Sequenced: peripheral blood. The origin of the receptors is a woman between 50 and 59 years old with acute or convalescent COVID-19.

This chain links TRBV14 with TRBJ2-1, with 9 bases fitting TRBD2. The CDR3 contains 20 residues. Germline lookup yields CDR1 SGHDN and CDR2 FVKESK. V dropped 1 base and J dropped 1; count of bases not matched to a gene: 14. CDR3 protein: CASSQVPSGTLMWSYNEQFF. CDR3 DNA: TGTGCCAGCAGCCAAGTTCCTAGCGGGACTCTAATGTGGTCCTACAATGAGCAGTTCTTC.

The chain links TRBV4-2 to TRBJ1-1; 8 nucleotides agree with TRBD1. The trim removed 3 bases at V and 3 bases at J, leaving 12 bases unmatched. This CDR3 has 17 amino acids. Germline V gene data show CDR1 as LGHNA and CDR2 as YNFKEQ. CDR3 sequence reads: CASSQLLTGDRDTEAFF. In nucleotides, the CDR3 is TGTGCCAGCAGCCAGCTCCTGACAGGGGATAGAGACACTGAAGCTTTCTTT.

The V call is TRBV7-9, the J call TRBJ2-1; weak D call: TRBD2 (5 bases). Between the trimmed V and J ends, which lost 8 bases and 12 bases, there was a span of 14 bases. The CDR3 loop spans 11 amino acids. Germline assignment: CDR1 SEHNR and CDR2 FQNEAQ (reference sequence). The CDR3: CASPGGGGQFF. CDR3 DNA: TGTGCCAGCCCCGGCGGAGGCGGGCAGTTCTTC.

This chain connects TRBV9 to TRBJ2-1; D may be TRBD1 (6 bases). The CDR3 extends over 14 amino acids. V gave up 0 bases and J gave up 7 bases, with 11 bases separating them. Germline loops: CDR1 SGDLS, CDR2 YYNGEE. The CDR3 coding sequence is TGTGCCAGCAGCGTAGTACAGGGAAGTAATGAGCAGTTCTTC. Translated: CASSVVQGSNEQFF.